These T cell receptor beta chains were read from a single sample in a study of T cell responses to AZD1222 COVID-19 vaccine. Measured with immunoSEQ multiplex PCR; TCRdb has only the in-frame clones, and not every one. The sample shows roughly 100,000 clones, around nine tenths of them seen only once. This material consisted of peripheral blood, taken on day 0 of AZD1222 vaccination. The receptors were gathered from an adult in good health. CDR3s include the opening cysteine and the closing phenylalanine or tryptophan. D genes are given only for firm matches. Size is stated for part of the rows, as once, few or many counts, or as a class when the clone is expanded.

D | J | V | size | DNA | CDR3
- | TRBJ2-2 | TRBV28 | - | TGTGCCAGCAGTTTGAAAACCGGGGAGCTGTTTTTT | CASSLKTGELFF
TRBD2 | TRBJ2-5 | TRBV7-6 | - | TGTGCCAGCAGCGACCCCGGGCGGGAGGGCCGTTGGGTATTTGAGACCCAGTACTTC | CASSDPGREGRWVFETQYF
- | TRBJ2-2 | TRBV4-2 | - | TGTGCCAGCAGCCAAACCGCGGCAAACTGGGCTAACACCGGGGAGCTGTTTTTT | CASSQTAANWANTGELFF
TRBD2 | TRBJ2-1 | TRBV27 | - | TGTGCCAGCAGTAGAGGACTAGCAGTCTCCTACAATGAGCAGTTCTTC | CASSRGLAVSYNEQFF
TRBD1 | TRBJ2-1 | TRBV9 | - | TGTGCCAGCACCAAAGGGACAGGGGTGGGTGGTGAGCAGTTCTTC | CASTKGTGVGGEQFF
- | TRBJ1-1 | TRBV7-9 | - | TGTGCCAGCAGAGGGATAGGGAACACTGAAGCTTTCTTT | CASRGIGNTEAFF
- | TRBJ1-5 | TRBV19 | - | TGTGCCAGTGGGACTAGGACCCTGGGAGGATCAGATCAGCCCCAGCATTTT | CASGTRTLGGSDQPQHF
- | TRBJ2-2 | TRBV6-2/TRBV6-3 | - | TGTGCCAGCAGCTTTAGGACCGGGGAGCTGTTTTTT | CASSFRTGELFF
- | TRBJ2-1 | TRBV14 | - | TGTGCCAGCAGCCAAGACCGGGGGCTAGCGGTCCTCTACAATGAGCAGTTCTTC | CASSQDRGLAVLYNEQFF
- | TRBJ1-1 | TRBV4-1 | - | TGCGCCAGCAGCCCTGCGACGATTGGTGGTAACACTGAAGCTTTCTTT | CASSPATIGGNTEAFF
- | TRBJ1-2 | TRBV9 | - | TGTGCCAGCAGCGGAGGGCCGGGACGGGGCTACACCTTC | CASSGGPGRGYTF
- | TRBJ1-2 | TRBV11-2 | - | TGTGCCAGCAGCCCGCGACAGTTTTATGGCTACACCTTC | CASSPRQFYGYTF
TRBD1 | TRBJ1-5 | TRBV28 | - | TGTGCCAGCACCTTGGGGGGACAGATCTCCAATCAGCCCCAGCATTTT | CASTLGGQISNQPQHF
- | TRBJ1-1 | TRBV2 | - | TGTGCCAGCACGAGGTCCCAGGTCACTGAAGCTTTCTTT | CASTRSQVTEAFF
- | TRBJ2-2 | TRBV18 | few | TGTGCCAGCTCACCCTCGAAGGAGGGAAGTAACGGGGAGCTGTTTTTT | CASSPSKEGSNGELFF
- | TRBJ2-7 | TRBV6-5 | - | TGTGCCAGCAGAAAGGGGCGCTATTACGAGCAGTACTTC | CASRKGRYYEQYF
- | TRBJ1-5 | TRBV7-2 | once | TGTGCCAGCAGCTTGGACAGAAATCAGCCCCAGCATTTT | CASSLDRNQPQHF
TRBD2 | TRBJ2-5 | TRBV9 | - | TGTGCCAGCAGCCCAACCCCGGGACTAGCGGGGGAGACCCAGTACTTC | CASSPTPGLAGETQYF
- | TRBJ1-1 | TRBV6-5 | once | TGTGCCAGCAGTACGCCACAGGGAAGAACTGAAGCTTTCTTT | CASSTPQGRTEAFF